The 30 T cell receptor beta chains below were found in one sample sequenced in a study of T cell repertoires in cytomegalovirus infection (dated 2019 in TCRdb). For sequencing, an Illumina HiSeq 1500 was employed. TCRdb trimmed the raw reads at Q25, called clones with MiXCR and kept productive beta chains. All rows with the same CDR3 protein become a single entry with the most common DNA and genes. The sample table lists approximately 170,000 distinct CDR3 sequences, roughly a sixth of them with a count of one. 15% to 20% of the sample belongs to the ten largest clones. Sequenced: CD8+ T cells from PBMCs. The receptors stem from a human donor in good health (CMV status not recorded). Some clones in this sample may be carry-over from other donors' samples.

Here the CDR3 DNA reads TGTGCCAGCAGCTTAGGCTCCGATGAAGCTTTCTTT. Translation: CASSLGSDEAFF. The chain has TRBV7-9 and TRBJ1-1; D gene ambiguous. The germline V gene has CDR1 SEHNR and CDR2 FQNEAQ (reference sequence). Trimming took 1 base from V and 7 from J, leaving 7 bases between them. This CDR3 comprises 12 residues.

This clonotype occurred a few times. The J gene is TRBJ2-4, the V gene TRBV7-9; D not certain. This CDR3 is built from 15 residues. V was trimmed by 1 base and J by 0 bases, leaving 7 bases between them. In germline, CDR1 is SEHNR, CDR2 FQNEAQ (reference sequence). CDR3 protein: CASSLDLGAKNIQYF. DNA for the CDR3: TGTGCCAGCAGCTTAGATCTGGGAGCCAAAAACATTCAGTACTTC.

This clonotype appeared a few times. The V and J genes are TRBV7-3 and TRBJ1-6; TRBD1 might be the D (6 bases). The CDR3 is 14 residues long. Per the germline V gene, CDR1 is SGHTA and CDR2 is FQGTGA. V lost 2 bases, J lost 7 bases, and 9 bases lay in between. The DNA of the CDR3 is TGTGCCAGCAGCTTAGCAGGGGCCAATTCACCCCTCCACTTT. Translating gives CASSLAGANSPLHF.

This clonotype was observed many times. Written as DNA, the CDR3 is TGTGCCAGCAGCTTAGAGCTAGCGGGCCAAGAGACCCAGTACTTC. It encodes CASSLELAGQETQYF. The chain couples TRBV11-2 to TRBJ2-5, with TRBD2 identical over 8 bases. The CDR3 is made up of 15 amino acids. Trimming cost V 0 bases and J 1 base; bases outside gene matches: 1. Germline loops: CDR1 SGHAT, CDR2 FQNNGV. Using reference TRBV11-2 and TRBJ2-5 for the parts outside the CDR3, the full variable domain is EAGVAQSPRYKIIEKRQSVAFWCNPISGHATLYWYQQILGQGPKLLIQFQNNGVVDDSQLPKDRFSAERLKGVDSTLKIQPAKLEDSAVYLCASSLELAGQETQYFGPGTRLLVL.

This clonotype was observed at least ten times. The CDR3 DNA sequence: TGCGCCAGCAGTGAGTCAGTAGGAACTGGGGCCAACGTCCTGACTTTC. Its translation is CASSESVGTGANVLTF. This chain links TRBV10-1 with TRBJ2-6; D remains ambiguous. Trimming shortened V by 0 bases and J by 2 bases, and 8 bases separated the two germline ends. The germline V gene encodes CDR1 WNHNN and CDR2 SYGVQD (reference sequence). The CDR3 totals 16 residues.

The rearrangement uses TRBV6-6 and TRBJ2-7; D is unresolved. Trimming took off 2 bases at V and 7 bases at J, with 9 bases between the two ends. Looked up from germline, CDR1 is MNHNY and CDR2 is SVGAGI (reference sequence). The CDR3 totals 12 residues. CDR3 sequence reads: CASSYSLREQYF. The CDR3 nucleotides read TGTGCCAGCAGTTACAGCCTCCGAGAGCAGTACTTC.

This clonotype was counted at least ten times. CDR3 DNA sequence: TGTGCCAGCAGCTTAGCGCAGGGCAGGGCCTACCCGACCGGGGAGCTGTTTTTT. Amino acids: CASSLAQGRAYPTGELFF. The chain recombines TRBV7-8 with TRBJ2-2; a possible D gene is TRBD1 (5 bases). This CDR3 has 18 residues. Looked up from germline, CDR1 is SGHVS and CDR2 is FQNEAQ. Between the trimmed V and J ends, which lost 0 bases and 5 bases, there was a span of 19 bases.

V is TRBV6-4 and J is TRBJ2-3, with D maybe TRBD2 (5 bases). CDR1 and CDR2 (germline): MRHNA, SNTAGT. Trimming removed 0 bases at V and 7 bases at J, with 17 bases between. The CDR3 runs to 16 residues. The CDR3 protein is CASSDSELGEVNTQYF. Written as DNA, the CDR3 is TGTGCCAGCAGTGACTCGGAATTGGGAGAGGTGAATACGCAGTATTTT.

This clonotype came up a few times. The chain recombines TRBV7-9 with TRBJ1-1; D call uncertain. Germline loops: CDR1 SEHNR, CDR2 FQNEAQ (reference sequence). V was shortened by 2 bases and J by 8 bases, with 9 bases between the two germline ends. CDR3 length: 12 amino acids. The CDR3 loop reads CASSLSPYEAFF. The CDR3 nucleotides read TGTGCCAGCAGCTTATCGCCCTACGAAGCTTTCTTT.

The table lists this clonotype with a few counts. This chain connects TRBV14 to TRBJ2-3; unclear D gene. The CDR3 is 19 residues long. The germline V and J ends were trimmed by 0 bases and 9 bases, with 28 bases remaining between them. The V gene's germline CDR1 is SGHDN and CDR2 FVKESK. The CDR3 bases are TGTGCCAGCAGCCAAGACTTCCGGAAGTGGCCGATCTCGAATGGGACGCAGTATTTT. Amino acids: CASSQDFRKWPISNGTQYF.

The chain links TRBV6-8 to TRBJ2-5; 10 positions match TRBD2. CDR3 length equals 15 residues. Looked up from germline, CDR1 is MNHGY and CDR2 is SAAAGT. Trimming took 4 bases from V and 3 from J; bases not matched to a gene: 5. The CDR3, as DNA: TGTGCCAGCAGTTCCCCAGGACTAGCGGAAGAGACCCAGTACTTC. Translation gives CASSSPGLAEETQYF.

The sample holds many counts of this clonotype. The chain links TRBV7-2 to TRBJ2-5; D is undetermined. The CDR3 is made up of 15 amino acids. Germline V gives CDR1 SGHTA, CDR2 FQGNSA. Trimming took 2 bases from V and 4 from J, leaving 14 bases between them. DNA of the CDR3: TGTGCCAGCAGCTTAAAGGCCCGACTCATAGAGACCCAGTACTTC. The encoded protein is CASSLKARLIETQYF.

The gene calls are TRBV29-1 and TRBJ2-4; D remains unclear. The V gene lost 6 bases and the J gene lost 8 bases, with 11 bases spanning the gap. CDR3 length: 11 residues. Germline CDR1 SQVTM, CDR2 ANQGSEA. The CDR3 DNA is TGCAGCGTGGACGGTGGGGACATTCAGTACTTC. This translates into CSVDGGDIQYF.

The chain recombines TRBV20-1 with TRBJ2-7; D not resolved. The germline CDR1 and CDR2 sequences are DFQATT and SNEGSKA (reference sequence). The CDR3 loop spans 13 amino acids. V was trimmed by 2 bases and J by 1 base, leaving 9 bases between them. The chain's CDR3 is CSARPSSSYEQYF. CDR3 coding DNA: TGCAGTGCTAGACCTTCTAGTTCCTACGAGCAGTACTTC.

This chain uses TRBV28 with TRBJ1-2; a possible D gene is TRBD1 (6 bases). Germline CDR1 MDHEN, CDR2 SYDVKM. V lost 5 bases to trimming and J lost 3 bases, with 22 bases between them. The CDR3 runs 17 residues. CDR3 nucleotide sequence: TGTGCCAGCAGTCTCCCCCTTGACAGGAGGGACGACTATGGCTACACCTTC. Protein product: CASSLPLDRRDDYGYTF.

This sequence joins TRBV29-1 and TRBJ2-3; D gene uncertain. From germline, CDR1 is SQVTM and CDR2 ANQGSEA. CDR3 length equals 12 residues. Trimming removed 4 bases at V and 4 bases at J, with 9 bases between. CDR3 nucleotides: TGCAGCGTTGTCGACTTATCAGATACGCAGTATTTT. This sequence encodes CSVVDLSDTQYF.

In this sample, this clonotype turned up once. The chain carries TRBV20-1 and TRBJ2-7; TRBD1 matches 8 bases. CDR1 is DFQATT and CDR2 is SNEGSKA in the germline V gene (reference sequence). The CDR3 extends over 14 amino acids. Unmatched junction bases numbered 7, after V lost 6 bases and J lost 0 bases. CDR3 residues: CSAYGQGNSYEQYF. The CDR3 DNA reads TGCAGTGCCTACGGACAGGGCAACTCCTACGAGCAGTACTTC.

This clonotype has just a few counts. The chain is built from TRBV28 and TRBJ2-5; TRBD2 matches 10 bases. Trimming at V came to 3 bases and at J to 2 bases, leaving 9 bases not matched to a gene. This CDR3 is 17 amino acids long. Germline values: CDR1 MDHEN, CDR2 SYDVKM. DNA for the CDR3: TGTGCCAGCAGTTTCCTACTAGCGGGAACCAATCAAGAGACCCAGTACTTC. Protein: CASSFLLAGTNQETQYF.

V usage is TRBV29-1 and J usage is TRBJ2-2; TRBD2 matches 8 bases. Germline loops: CDR1 SQVTM, CDR2 ANQGSEA. This CDR3 is 15 amino acids long. The trim removed 0 bases at V and 4 bases at J, leaving 4 bases unmatched. CDR3 bases: TGCAGCGTTGAAGATACTAGCGGAACCACCGGGGAGCTGTTTTTT. It specifies CSVEDTSGTTGELFF.

The J gene is TRBJ2-7, the V gene TRBV7-8; no clear D. The germline gives CDR1 SGHVS, CDR2 FQNEAQ. The CDR3 contains 17 residues. Trimming pared 0 bases from V and 2 bases from J, leaving 17 bases between. The CDR3 loop is CASSLASDDVYTYEQYF. CDR3 bases: TGTGCCAGCAGCTTAGCTTCCGATGACGTATACACCTACGAGCAGTACTTC.

This CDR3 is CASSVGGQGAYNEQFF. The CDR3 bases are TGTGCCAGCAGCGTAGGTGGACAGGGGGCCTACAATGAGCAGTTCTTC. This sequence joins TRBV5-6 and TRBJ2-1; TRBD1 matches 10 bases. Per the germline V gene, CDR1 is SGHDT and CDR2 is YYEEEE. V trimming: 4 bases; J trimming: 2 bases; junction bases outside the gene matches: 6. The length of the CDR3 is 16 residues. Full variable domain (missing parts from reference TRBV5-6 and TRBJ2-1): DAGVTQSPTHLIKTRGQQVTLRCSPKSGHDTVSWYQQALGQGPQFIFQYYEEEERQRGNFPDRFSGHQFPNYSSELNVNALLLGDSALYLCASSVGGQGAYNEQFFGPGTRLTVL.

In its sample, this clonotype was seen a few times. The chain has TRBV6-2 or TRBV6-3 and TRBJ2-7, with 8 nucleotides matching TRBD2. The germline V gene encodes CDR1 MNHEY and CDR2 SVGEGT. Trimming removed 9 bases from V and 3 bases from J; junction bases left unmatched: 13. This CDR3 region has 15 residues. The CDR3 loop is CASKESGSRVYEQYF. In DNA form, the CDR3 reads TGTGCCAGTAAGGAGAGCGGGAGTCGTGTCTACGAGCAGTACTTC.

The J gene is TRBJ2-3, the V gene TRBV2; 10 positions agree with TRBD2. This CDR3 is built from 16 residues. Unmatched junction bases numbered 7, after V lost 3 bases and J lost 4 bases. CDR1 and CDR2 from the germline V gene are SNHLY and FYNNEI. CDR3 DNA: TGTGCCAGCAGTGACTCGAGCGGGAGGGCATCAGATACGCAGTATTTT. Translated: CASSDSSGRASDTQYF.

This clonotype was observed many times. V is TRBV7-9 and J is TRBJ2-5; no clear D gene. With 3 bases removed from V and 3 bases from J, the gap between germline ends came to 8 bases. The length of the CDR3 is 13 residues. Germline V CDR1 and CDR2: SEHNR, FQNEAQ (reference sequence). The CDR3 DNA reads as TGTGCCAGCAGCTTGTGGACGGAAGAGACCCAGTACTTC. Its protein is CASSLWTEETQYF.

This clonotype has a handful of counts. The chain employs TRBV11-2 and TRBJ2-7; tentatively, D is TRBD1 or TRBD2 (5 bases each). Trimming pared 5 bases from V and 6 bases from J, leaving 17 bases between. The CDR3 sequence is 14 residues long. The V gene's germline CDR1 is SGHAT and CDR2 FQNNGV. The CDR3 reads CASSLGPTLGEQYF. The CDR3 DNA is TGTGCCAGCAGCCTGGGACCGACTTTAGGCGAGCAGTACTTC.

This clonotype was recorded a few times. The chain joins TRBV7-9 to TRBJ2-7; D possibly matches TRBD1 or TRBD2 (7 bases each). The CDR3 consists of 17 residues. V was trimmed by 6 bases and J by 3 bases, leaving 24 bases between them. CDR1 and CDR2 from the germline V gene are SEHNR and FQNEAQ (reference sequence). CDR3 DNA: TGTGCCAGCAGTTCGCTACAGGACAGGCCGGGGGGCTACGAGCAGTACTTC. It is translated as CASSSLQDRPGGYEQYF. Full variable domain (remainder filled in from reference TRBV7-9 and TRBJ2-7): DTGVSQNPRHKITKRGQNVTFRCDPISEHNRLYWYRQTLGQGPEFLTYFQNEAQLEKSRLLSDRFSAERPKGSFSTLEIQRTEQGDSAMYLCASSSLQDRPGGYEQYFGPGTRLTVT.

V and J are TRBV6-2 or TRBV6-3 and TRBJ2-5, with 9 nucleotides matching TRBD2. Unmatched junction bases numbered 7, after V lost 2 bases and J lost 0 bases. The germline gives CDR1 MNHEY, CDR2 SVGEGT. There are 17 residues in the CDR3. The CDR3 is CASSYVGSGGYQETQYF. In nucleotides, the CDR3 is TGTGCCAGCAGTTACGTAGGTAGCGGGGGATACCAAGAGACCCAGTACTTC.

In this sample, this clonotype turned up a few times. This rearrangement joins TRBV29-1 to TRBJ1-1, with a weak D call TRBD1 (5 bases). This CDR3 contains 13 residues. V was shortened by 0 bases and J by 6 bases, with 11 bases between the two germline ends. Germline loops: CDR1 SQVTM, CDR2 ANQGSEA. CDR3 sequence: CSVEDWGKAEAFF. The CDR3 nucleotides are TGCAGCGTTGAAGATTGGGGGAAAGCTGAAGCTTTCTTT.

V is TRBV7-3 and J is TRBJ2-5, with 8 bases lining up with TRBD2. Germline trimming cut 7 bases from V and 3 bases from J; bases unmatched to any gene: 10. This CDR3 is built from 15 residues. Per germline, CDR1 SGHTA and CDR2 FQGTGA. CDR3 protein: CASTLFGRGEETQYF. CDR3 nucleotides: TGTGCCAGCACCCTCTTCGGGCGGGGGGAAGAGACCCAGTACTTC.

This clonotype was detected a few times. This chain links TRBV7-6 with TRBJ1-4, with D uncertain. The CDR3 contains 10 residues. Between the trimmed V and J ends, which lost 6 bases and 8 bases, there was a span of 4 bases. Germline CDR1 is SGHVS and CDR2 is FNYEAQ. In nucleotides, the CDR3 is TGTGCCAGCAGAGGCGAAAAACTGTTTTTT. This encodes CASRGEKLFF.